Shown below are 10 T cell receptor beta chains from a single sample sequenced in a study of blood T cell repertoires in COVID-19 (TCRdb year 2020). Libraries were constructed by the immunoSEQ multiplex PCR assay. TCRdb stores this immuneACCESS table with in-frame sequences only. Part of the clones is absent; in the studies checked, under half of the shortfall reflects unresolved V genes, and no reason is known for the rest. Present in this sample are more than 250,000 clones, over 80% of which were seen just once. Approximately 6% of the sample is taken by the ten largest. Source material: peripheral blood. The receptors here all came from a woman aged 45 to 65 with COVID-19, enrolled during active disease.

The chain links TRBV9 to TRBJ2-1, with a tentative D call TRBD2 (5 bases). The V end lost 4 bases, the J end lost 4 bases, and 12 bases lay between the germline ends. The CDR3 extends over 14 amino acids. Germline V lookup: CDR1 SGDLS, CDR2 YYNGEE. In nucleotides, the CDR3 is TGTGCCAGCAGCCCGCGGACTTGGTACAATGAGCAGTTCTTC. It encodes CASSPRTWYNEQFF.

In its sample, this clone was seen a few times. This chain connects TRBV3-1 (or the pseudogene TRBV3-2) to TRBJ1-5; 9 bases are shared with TRBD1. There are 17 residues in the CDR3. V shed 3 bases, J shed 1 base, and the junction held 7 bases outside the gene matches. Germline assignment: CDR1 LGHDT and CDR2 YNNKEL (reference sequence). The CDR3 sequence is CASSHGGQGRSNQPQHF. CDR3 DNA sequence: TGTGCCAGCAGCCATGGAGGACAGGGGCGAAGCAATCAGCCCCAGCATTTT.

The chain couples TRBV12-5 to TRBJ1-1; D unclear. There are 15 residues in the CDR3. V shed 7 bases and J shed 7 bases, with 22 bases lying between them. Germline CDR1 reads LGHNT; CDR2 reads FRNRAP. The chain's CDR3 is CASDAEGQTLSEAFF. In DNA form, the CDR3 reads TGTGCTAGTGACGCGGAGGGTCAGACACTTAGTGAAGCTTTCTTT.

This sequence joins TRBV6-5 and TRBJ2-7; 10 bases are a match to TRBD2. This CDR3 comprises 14 residues. Trimming cost V 6 bases and J 3 bases; bases outside gene matches: 5. Germline V gene lookup returns CDR1 MNHEY and CDR2 SVGAGI. CDR3: CASSASGRGYEQYF. For the CDR3, the DNA is TGTGCCAGCAGCGCTAGCGGGAGAGGCTACGAGCAGTACTTC.

The chain employs TRBV7-8 and TRBJ1-6, with 8 bases matching TRBD1. From germline, CDR1 is SGHVS and CDR2 FQNEAQ. V was pared by 7 bases and J by 8 bases, with 7 bases of the junction left unmatched. The CDR3 consists of 14 residues. The CDR3 loop reads CASTVQGAYSPLHF. Written as DNA, the CDR3 is TGTGCCAGCACCGTTCAGGGGGCGTATTCACCCCTCCACTTT.

The rearrangement links TRBV13 to TRBJ2-7, with D unclear. The V and J ends lost 7 bases and 6 bases respectively, with 22 bases between them. From germline, CDR1 is PRHDT and CDR2 FYEKMQ (reference sequence). This CDR3 is built from 15 residues. CDR3 sequence: CASNPPKLSLGEQYF. CDR3 DNA sequence: TGTGCCAGCAACCCCCCAAAACTCTCCCTAGGCGAGCAGTACTTC.

The chain uses TRBV27 and TRBJ2-3, with D perhaps matching TRBD2 (6 bases). The CDR3 runs to 15 residues. The germline V gene has CDR1 MNHEY and CDR2 SMNVEV (reference sequence). Trimming left V 5 bases short and J 2 bases short, with 14 bases between. CDR3 DNA: TGTGCCAGCAGTCCCGGGACTCATTACACAGATACGCAGTATTTT. As protein: CASSPGTHYTDTQYF.

This chain links TRBV7-8 with TRBJ2-1; D possibly corresponds to TRBD1 (5 bases). This CDR3 contains 15 residues. CDR1 SGHVS and CDR2 FQNEAQ come from the germline V gene. Trimming stripped 3 bases from V and 5 bases from J, with 14 bases between. The DNA of the CDR3 is TGTGCCAGCAGCTTCAGCCTTGGGGCCAACAATGAGCAGTTCTTC. It is translated as CASSFSLGANNEQFF. Filled out from reference TRBV7-8 and TRBJ2-1, the complete variable domain reads GAGVSQSPRYKVAKRGQDVALRCDPISGHVSLFWYQQALGQGPEFLTYFQNEAQLDKSGLPSDRFFAERPEGSVSTLKIQRTQQEDSAVYLCASSFSLGANNEQFFGPGTRLTVL.

J is TRBJ2-1 and V is TRBV27; no firm D call. V gave up 0 bases and J gave up 5 bases, with 5 bases separating them. Germline CDR1 and CDR2: MNHEY and SMNVEV (reference sequence). The CDR3 is 13 amino acids. The CDR3, as DNA: TGTGCCAGCAGTTTATCTTATAACAATGAGCAGTTCTTC. It codes for CASSLSYNNEQFF.

This clone was detected once. This sequence joins TRBV24-1 and TRBJ2-3, with 7 nucleotides matching TRBD1. The CDR3 totals 15 residues. The V segment lost 7 bases and the J segment 7 bases; nucleotides outside the gene matches: 13. Germline CDR1 reads KGHDR; CDR2 reads SFDVKD. The CDR3 loop reads CATRPEGAAANTQYF. CDR3 bases: TGTGCCACCAGGCCTGAGGGGGCAGCAGCAAATACGCAGTATTTT.